This TCR beta chain was captured in a study of cytotoxic CD8 clonotypes in ibrutinib-treated CLL. The overall study: Across samples, productive templates numbered roughly 230,000 and productive rearrangements reached around 98,000 on average. Study-level findings and limits: In comparison with age-matched healthy donors, baseline clonality was higher and tracked circulating CD8+ T-cell counts.

Library input was about 1.8 micrograms of DNA from cryopreserved PBMCs. A word on this clone: Its antigen remains unknown. This sample also contains other DNA sequences that code for the same CDR3.

The intended depth for sequencing was 1 in 200,000 to 1 in 1 million T cells. Data came from immunoSEQ multiplex PCR; TCRdb stores just in-frame clones and leaves some out. In the table there are roughly 130,000 clones, approximately 90% of which are singletons. Unmatched junction bases numbered 12, after V lost 1 base and J lost 1 base. Germline CDR1 reads GTSNPN; CDR2 reads SVGIG (reference sequence). The CDR3 covers 17 residues. The sample in question was PBMCs, obtained after 12 months of ibrutinib treatment. The sequence derives from a human donor with chronic lymphocytic leukemia. V is TRBV30 and J is TRBJ1-2; 7 bases fit TRBD1. Here the CDR3 DNA reads TGTGCCTGGAGTGGTCAGGGAGGGACAGAGTATAACTATGGCTACACCTTC. Protein sequence: CAWSGQGGTEYNYGYTF.